This record looks at one T cell receptor beta chain sequence and its context. The CDR3 length is 16 residues. Germline loops: CDR1 MGHRA, CDR2 YSYEKL. V was pared by 1 base and J by 7 bases, with 19 bases between. The sample is drawn from a study of blood T cell repertoires in COVID-19. The data were produced by immunoSEQ multiplex PCR, yet TCRdb's version contains in-frame clones alone and is incomplete. The repertoire consists of roughly 120,000 clones, with 70% to 90% occurring once and the leading ten covering more than 7%. The sequence was obtained from a woman in her 70s who had recovered from COVID-19. The chain couples TRBV4-1 to TRBJ1-2, with D possibly being TRBD1 (6 bases). Input material: peripheral blood. This CDR3 is CASSQAPTGGRIGYTF. The CDR3, as DNA: TGCGCCAGCAGCCAAGCGCCCACCGGGGGGCGGATTGGCTACACCTTC.